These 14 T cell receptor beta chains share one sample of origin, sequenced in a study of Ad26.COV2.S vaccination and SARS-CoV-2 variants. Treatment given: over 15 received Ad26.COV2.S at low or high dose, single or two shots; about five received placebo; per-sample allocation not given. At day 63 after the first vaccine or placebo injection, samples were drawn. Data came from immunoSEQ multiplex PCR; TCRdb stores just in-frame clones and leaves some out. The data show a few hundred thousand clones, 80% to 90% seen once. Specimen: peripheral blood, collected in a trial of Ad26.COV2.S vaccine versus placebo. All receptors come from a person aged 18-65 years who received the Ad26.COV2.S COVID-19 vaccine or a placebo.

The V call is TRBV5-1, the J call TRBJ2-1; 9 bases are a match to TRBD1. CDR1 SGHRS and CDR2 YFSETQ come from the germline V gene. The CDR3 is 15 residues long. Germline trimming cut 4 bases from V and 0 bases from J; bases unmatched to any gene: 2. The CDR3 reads CASSRDRASYNEQFF. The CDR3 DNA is TGCGCCAGCAGCCGGGACAGGGCCTCCTACAATGAGCAGTTCTTC. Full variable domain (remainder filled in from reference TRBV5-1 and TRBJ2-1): KAGVTQTPRYLIKTRGQQVTLSCSPISGHRSVSWYQQTPGQGLQFLFEYFSETQRNKGNFPGRFSGRQFSNSRSEMNVSTLELGDSALYLCASSRDRASYNEQFFGPGTRLTVL.

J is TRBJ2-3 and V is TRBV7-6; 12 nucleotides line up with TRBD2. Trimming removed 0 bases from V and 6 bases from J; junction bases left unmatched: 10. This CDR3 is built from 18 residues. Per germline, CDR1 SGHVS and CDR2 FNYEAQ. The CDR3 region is CASSLALGLAGPPDTQYF. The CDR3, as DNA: TGTGCCAGCAGCTTAGCCCTTGGACTAGCGGGGCCGCCGGATACGCAGTATTTT.

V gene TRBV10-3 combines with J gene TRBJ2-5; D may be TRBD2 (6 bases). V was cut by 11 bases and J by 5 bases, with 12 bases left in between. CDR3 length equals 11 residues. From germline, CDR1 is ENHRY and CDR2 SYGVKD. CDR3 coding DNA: TGTGCCTCGGGACTCGGCGAGACCCAGTACTTC. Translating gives CASGLGETQYF.

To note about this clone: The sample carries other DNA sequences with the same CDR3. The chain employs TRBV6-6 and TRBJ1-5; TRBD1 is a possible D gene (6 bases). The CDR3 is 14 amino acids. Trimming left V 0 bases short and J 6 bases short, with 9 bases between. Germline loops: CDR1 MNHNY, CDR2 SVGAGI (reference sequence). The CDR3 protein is CASSYSGGLQPQHF. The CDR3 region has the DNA TGTGCCAGCAGTTACTCAGGGGGGCTTCAGCCCCAGCATTTT.

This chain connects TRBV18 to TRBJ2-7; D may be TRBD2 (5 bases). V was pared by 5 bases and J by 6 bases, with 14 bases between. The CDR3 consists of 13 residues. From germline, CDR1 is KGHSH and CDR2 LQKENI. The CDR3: CASSVAEGGEQYF. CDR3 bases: TGTGCCAGCTCAGTCGCAGAAGGAGGCGAGCAGTACTTC. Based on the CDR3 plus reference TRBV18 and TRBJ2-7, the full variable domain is NAGVMQNPRHLVRRRGQEARLRCSPMKGHSHVYWYRQLPEEGLKFMVYLQKENIIDESGMPKERFSAEFPKEGPSILRIQQVVRGDSAAYFCASSVAEGGEQYFGPGTRLTVT.

The CDR3 coding sequence is TGCAGCGTTGAGGGGACAGGGGGTGGGTATGGCTACACCTTC. Its protein is CSVEGTGGGYGYTF. The chain links TRBV29-1 to TRBJ1-2; 11 bases map to TRBD1. This CDR3 has 14 residues. The germline gives CDR1 SQVTM, CDR2 ANQGSEA. V gave up 3 bases and J gave up 5 bases; unmatched junction bases: 5.

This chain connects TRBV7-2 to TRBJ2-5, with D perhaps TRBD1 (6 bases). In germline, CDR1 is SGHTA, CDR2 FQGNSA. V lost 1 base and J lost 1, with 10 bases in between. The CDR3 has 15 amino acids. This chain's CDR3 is CASSLGRTVQETQYF. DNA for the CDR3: TGTGCCAGCAGCTTAGGTAGGACAGTCCAAGAGACCCAGTACTTC.

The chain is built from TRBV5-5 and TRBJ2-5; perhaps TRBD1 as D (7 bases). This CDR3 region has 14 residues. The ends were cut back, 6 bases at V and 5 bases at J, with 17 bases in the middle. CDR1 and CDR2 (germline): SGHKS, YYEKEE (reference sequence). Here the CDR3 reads CASTRTGGGETQYF. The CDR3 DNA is TGTGCCAGCACCAGGACAGGTGGGGGGGAGACCCAGTACTTC.

As DNA, the CDR3 is TGTGCCACCAGCAGAGATATGGCCAGGAACACTGAAGCTTTCTTT. Encoded protein: CATSRDMARNTEAFF. The chain couples TRBV15 to TRBJ1-1; no clear D. The V gene lost 0 bases and the J gene lost 1 base, with 9 bases spanning the gap. The germline V gene encodes CDR1 LNHNV and CDR2 YYDKDF (reference sequence). The CDR3 spans 15 residues.

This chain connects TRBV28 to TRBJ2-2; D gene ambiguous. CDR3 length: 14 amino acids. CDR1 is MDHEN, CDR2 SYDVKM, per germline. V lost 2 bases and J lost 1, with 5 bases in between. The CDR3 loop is CASSLAWNTGELFF. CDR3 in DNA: TGTGCCAGCAGTTTAGCGTGGAACACCGGGGAGCTGTTTTTT. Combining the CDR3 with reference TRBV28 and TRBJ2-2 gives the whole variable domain DVKVTQSSRYLVKRTGEKVFLECVQDMDHENMFWYRQDPGLGLRLIYFSYDVKMKEKGDIPEGYSVSREKKERFSLILESASTNQTSMYLCASSLAWNTGELFFGEGSRLTVL.

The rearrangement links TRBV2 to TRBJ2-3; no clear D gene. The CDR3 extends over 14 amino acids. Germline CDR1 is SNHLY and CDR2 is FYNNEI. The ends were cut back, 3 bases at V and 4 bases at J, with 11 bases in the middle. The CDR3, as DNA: TGTGCCAGCAGTGAGGGCAACGCGGCAGATACGCAGTATTTT. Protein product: CASSEGNAADTQYF. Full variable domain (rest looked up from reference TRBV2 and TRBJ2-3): EPEVTQTPSHQVTQMGQEVILRCVPISNHLYFYWYRQILGQKVEFLVSFYNNEISEKSEIFDDQFSVERPDGSNFTLKIRSTKLEDSAMYFCASSEGNAADTQYFGPGTRLTVL.

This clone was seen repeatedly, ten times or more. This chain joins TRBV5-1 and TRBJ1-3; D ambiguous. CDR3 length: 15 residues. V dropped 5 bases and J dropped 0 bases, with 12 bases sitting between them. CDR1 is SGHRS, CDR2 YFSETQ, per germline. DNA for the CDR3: TGCGCCAGCAGTTTGAGGCAGAACTCTGGAAACACCATATATTTT. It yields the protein CASSLRQNSGNTIYF.

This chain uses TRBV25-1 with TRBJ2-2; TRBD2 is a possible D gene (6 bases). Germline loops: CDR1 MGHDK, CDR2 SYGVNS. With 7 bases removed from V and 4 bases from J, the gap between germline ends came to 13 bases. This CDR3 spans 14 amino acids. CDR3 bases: TGTGCCAGCACCGGGAGCGTCTCCACCGGGGAGCTGTTTTTT. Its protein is CASTGSVSTGELFF.

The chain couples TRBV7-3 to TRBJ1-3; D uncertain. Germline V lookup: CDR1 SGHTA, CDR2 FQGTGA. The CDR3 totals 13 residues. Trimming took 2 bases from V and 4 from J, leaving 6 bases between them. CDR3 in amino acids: CASSLQGGNTIYF. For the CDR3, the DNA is TGTGCCAGCAGCTTACAAGGCGGAAACACCATATATTTT.